Presented here are 21 T cell receptor beta chains from one specimen sequenced in a study of shared clonotypes between healthy human individuals (dated by TCRdb to 2020 to 2021). The method was the immunoSEQ multiplex PCR assay. TCRdb carries this immuneACCESS record with in-frame sequences only. Its versions omit some clonotypes, under half of them owing to an unresolved V gene in the studies checked, with the rest unexplained. The sample profile shows some 580,000 clones; roughly 97% of them were found once. The ten largest make up approximately 0.057% of the sample. Sequencing input: naive CD4+ T cells sorted from blood. The intended sense of this specimen's cell subset or site label: CD45RA+ positively selected. All receptors derive from a woman in her 30s in good health.

This rearrangement joins TRBV11-2 to TRBJ2-5; 9 positions agree with TRBD1. The CDR3 is 15 amino acids. J was trimmed by 6 bases and V by 4 bases; bases with no gene match: 9. From germline, CDR1 is SGHAT and CDR2 FQNNGV. CDR3 protein: CASSSGTGRWKTQYF. The CDR3 DNA is TGTGCCAGCAGCTCCGGGACAGGGAGATGGAAGACCCAGTACTTC.

The CDR3 loop reads CASSQADRDNYGYTF. CDR3 sequence (DNA): TGTGCCAGCAGCCAAGCTGACAGGGATAACTATGGCTACACCTTC. The chain is built from TRBV4-2 and TRBJ1-2, with 7 bases matching TRBD1. Germline CDR1 reads LGHNA; CDR2 reads YNFKEQ. The CDR3 sequence is 15 residues long. J lost 1 base, V lost 1 base, and 3 bases had no gene match.

The V call is TRBV19, the J call TRBJ1-5; D might be TRBD1 (5 bases). Trimming took 5 bases from V and 6 from J, leaving 11 bases between them. Germline V gene sequence: CDR1 LNHDA, CDR2 SQIVND (reference sequence). CDR3 size: 13 residues. The CDR3 loop is CASSPLGVQPQHF. Written as DNA, the CDR3 is TGTGCCAGTAGTCCCCTGGGGGTTCAGCCCCAGCATTTT.

The chain has TRBV21-1 and TRBJ1-4; the table's D gene call, TRBD1, was not cross checked with the DNA. TRBV21-1 is a pseudogene locus. The CDR3 covers 14 residues. CDR3 DNA sequence: TGTGCCAGCACCGAGACAGGGGTTAATGAAAAACTGTTTTTT. It is translated as CASTETGVNEKLFF.

The chain is built from TRBV29-1 and TRBJ2-2; 9 bases are a match to TRBD2. The CDR3 length is 14 residues. Looked up from germline, CDR1 is SQVTM and CDR2 is ANQGSEA. Trimming cost V 7 bases and J 4 bases; bases outside gene matches: 7. The CDR3 spells CSASGLAFTGELFF. The CDR3 DNA sequence: TGCAGCGCATCGGGACTAGCATTCACCGGGGAGCTGTTTTTT.

This sequence joins TRBV18 and TRBJ1-5; D gene ambiguous. Trimming removed 5 bases from V and 0 bases from J, with 8 bases in between. The CDR3 runs 14 residues. Germline values: CDR1 KGHSH, CDR2 LQKENI. CDR3 sequence (DNA): TGTGCCAGCTCAGGTATTTATAGCAATCAGCCCCAGCATTTT. Encoded protein: CASSGIYSNQPQHF.

The V gene is TRBV5-5, the J gene TRBJ2-7; D gene ambiguous. V was pared by 0 bases and J by 5 bases, with 12 bases between. Germline lookup yields CDR1 SGHKS and CDR2 YYEKEE (reference sequence). CDR3 length: 14 residues. The CDR3 is CASSLGTLSNEQYF. DNA for the CDR3: TGTGCCAGCAGCTTGGGGACGCTTTCCAACGAGCAGTACTTC.

The DNA for the CDR3 is TGTGCCAGCAGTTTAGCCGATCGCCCATCAGCTTTCTTT. Protein: CASSLADRPSAFF. This chain links TRBV28 with TRBJ1-1, with D unresolved. This CDR3 region has 13 residues. Trimming took off 2 bases at V and 10 bases at J, with 14 bases between the two ends. The V gene's germline CDR1 is MDHEN and CDR2 SYDVKM.

The chain recombines TRBV27 with TRBJ1-2; 7 bases align to TRBD1. The CDR3 has 15 residues. Germline CDR1 is MNHEY and CDR2 is SMNVEV (reference sequence). J was trimmed by 3 bases and V by 3 bases; bases with no gene match: 7. The CDR3 loop is CASSFLGQADYGYTF. CDR3 sequence (DNA): TGTGCCAGCAGTTTTCTCGGACAGGCCGACTATGGCTACACCTTC.

This chain links TRBV30 with TRBJ2-5, with 10 bases that match TRBD1. This CDR3 contains 12 residues. The trim removed 6 bases at V and 5 bases at J, leaving 3 bases unmatched. Germline V CDR1 and CDR2: GTSNPN, SVGIG (reference sequence). The CDR3 sequence: CACTGQGETQYF. CDR3 DNA sequence: TGTGCCTGCACGGGACAGGGGGAGACCCAGTACTTC.

The rearrangement uses TRBV28 and TRBJ2-7; possible D gene TRBD2, 7 bases. CDR1 is MDHEN, CDR2 SYDVKM, per germline. The V end lost 6 bases, the J end lost 3 bases, and 24 bases lay between the germline ends. The CDR3 contains 17 residues. CDR3 amino acids: CASRPLKHTGTNYEQYF. The CDR3 coding sequence is TGTGCCAGCAGACCGCTAAAACATACAGGGACTAACTACGAGCAGTACTTC.

The chain joins TRBV13 to TRBJ1-4, with a tentative D call TRBD1 (5 bases). V lost 5 bases and J 8 bases, leaving 12 bases between the germline ends. Germline V lookup: CDR1 PRHDT, CDR2 FYEKMQ (reference sequence). The CDR3 is 13 amino acids. CDR3 coding DNA: TGTGCCAGCAGCCGACTGAGGGACGAAAAACTGTTTTTT. The encoded protein is CASSRLRDEKLFF.

The J gene is TRBJ2-4, the V gene TRBV2; TRBD1 matches at 8 bases. Germline loops: CDR1 SNHLY, CDR2 FYNNEI. The CDR3 consists of 13 residues. The V gene end was trimmed by 4 bases and the J gene end by 8 bases; junction bases not matched to a gene: 4. CDR3 sequence reads: CASSVDRVDIQYF. In DNA form, the CDR3 reads TGTGCCAGCAGTGTGGACAGGGTGGACATTCAGTACTTC.

V gene TRBV6-1 combines with J gene TRBJ2-2, with 9 positions matching TRBD1. Germline assignment: CDR1 MNHNS and CDR2 SASEGT. V trimming: 6 bases; J trimming: 7 bases; junction bases outside the gene matches: 9. This CDR3 spans 15 amino acids. CDR3: CASRTDRGGFGELFF. DNA for the CDR3: TGTGCCAGCAGAACGGACAGGGGAGGGTTCGGGGAGCTGTTTTTT.

Only a few counts were recorded for this clone. The V and J genes are TRBV19 and TRBJ1-2; 7 bases agree with TRBD1. Germline CDR1 LNHDA, CDR2 SQIVND (reference sequence). The CDR3 contains 14 residues. V lost 3 bases to trimming and J lost 8 bases; unmatched junction nucleotides: 9. The CDR3 reads CASSISPYRGGYTF. The CDR3 coding sequence is TGTGCCAGTAGTATCTCCCCGTACAGGGGAGGCTACACCTTC.

This chain's CDR3 is CASSLAGSSVTNEKLFF. The CDR3 DNA reads as TGTGCCAGCAGCTTAGCCGGCTCCAGCGTCACGAATGAAAAACTGTTTTTT. J is TRBJ1-4 and V is TRBV7-2, with D hard to call. CDR3 length equals 17 residues. V gave up 0 bases and J gave up 5 bases, with 16 bases separating them. Germline loops: CDR1 SGHTA, CDR2 FQGNSA.

This chain links TRBV28 with TRBJ1-2, with TRBD1 identical over 7 bases. Trimming at V came to 2 bases and at J to 7 bases, leaving 7 bases not matched to a gene. The CDR3 spans 14 residues. Germline V gives CDR1 MDHEN, CDR2 SYDVKM. CDR3 amino acids: CASSLTQGVGGYTF. The CDR3 DNA reads as TGTGCCAGCAGTTTAACGCAGGGGGTGGGTGGCTACACCTTC.

The rearrangement uses TRBV13 and TRBJ2-2, with 12 bases lining up with TRBD2. The CDR3 is 16 amino acids. V was clipped by 5 bases and J by 6 bases; unmatched bases: 7. Germline V gene lookup returns CDR1 PRHDT and CDR2 FYEKMQ (reference sequence). DNA for the CDR3: TGTGCCAGCAGCCCTAGCGGGAGGGCCCTCGCCGGGGAGCTGTTTTTT. It specifies CASSPSGRALAGELFF.

The CDR3 is CASSLDGRQDPSYEQYF. CDR3 nucleotides: TGTGCCAGCAGTTTAGACGGGCGCCAGGATCCATCCTACGAGCAGTACTTC. The rearrangement joins TRBV28 to TRBJ2-7; D remains unclear. The germline V and J ends were trimmed by 2 bases and 1 base, with 18 bases remaining between them. Per the germline V gene, CDR1 is MDHEN and CDR2 is SYDVKM. CDR3 size: 17 residues. Complete variable domain (other parts from reference TRBV28 and TRBJ2-7): DVKVTQSSRYLVKRTGEKVFLECVQDMDHENMFWYRQDPGLGLRLIYFSYDVKMKEKGDIPEGYSVSREKKERFSLILESASTNQTSMYLCASSLDGRQDPSYEQYFGPGTRLTVT.

In its sample, this clone was seen once. This chain connects TRBV28 to TRBJ1-1; D perhaps matches TRBD1 (6 bases). The CDR3 contains 12 residues. Trimming removed 4 bases at V and 8 bases at J, with 11 bases between. Germline lookup yields CDR1 MDHEN and CDR2 SYDVKM. The CDR3 spells CASSSDRSEAFF. CDR3 DNA sequence: TGTGCCAGCAGTTCCGACAGGAGCGAAGCTTTCTTT.

V is TRBV7-9 and J is TRBJ1-2; D perhaps matches TRBD1 (6 bases). Germline V gives CDR1 SEHNR, CDR2 FQNEAQ (reference sequence). Trimming pared 4 bases from V and 4 bases from J, leaving 13 bases between. This CDR3 comprises 14 residues. The CDR3 nucleotides are TGTGCCAGCAGCTACAGGGAAGAAGGCTATGGCTACACCTTC. This gives the protein CASSYREEGYGYTF.